This passage covers 8 T cell receptor beta chains from one sample sequenced in a study of T cells in Graves' hyperthyroidism and ophthalmopathy. What was amplified from RNA transcripts were TCR beta CDR3 regions. The HTBI primer set served for first-round RT-PCR of the TCR CDR3. TCRdb fed the multiplex PCR reads into MiXCR, producing one record per CDR3 protein. The table includes about 400,000 distinct CDR3 sequences, roughly 25% detected once. The sample consisted of blood. Receptors originate from a man aged 45-60 years with Graves' hyperthyroidism.

This chain uses TRBV30 with TRBJ2-5; D is unclear. Germline V gene sequence: CDR1 GTSNPN, CDR2 SVGIG (reference sequence). The CDR3 sequence is 11 residues long. V gave up 4 bases and J gave up 5 bases, with 8 bases separating them. The CDR3 coding sequence is TGTGCCTGGACCAGAGGCGAGACCCAGTACTTC. It specifies CAWTRGETQYF.

This clonotype was detected ten times or more. CDR3 in amino acids: CASSFSGHGYEQYF. The CDR3 DNA reads TGTGCCAGCAGTTTTAGTGGTCATGGCTACGAGCAGTACTTC. This rearrangement joins TRBV28 to TRBJ2-7; D is unclear. The CDR3 length is 14 residues. The germline V gene encodes CDR1 MDHEN and CDR2 SYDVKM. Trimming stripped 3 bases from V and 3 bases from J, with 12 bases between.

V is TRBV5-1 and J is TRBJ2-3, with 8 bases lining up with TRBD2. V shed 7 bases, J shed 0 bases, and the junction held 7 bases outside the gene matches. The germline gives CDR1 SGHRS, CDR2 YFSETQ. The CDR3 extends over 15 amino acids. CDR3 bases: TGCGCCAGCGGAGCGGGGGACCCTAGCACAGATACGCAGTATTTT. As protein: CASGAGDPSTDTQYF.

This clonotype was counted a single time. The rearrangement links TRBV6-2 or TRBV6-3 to TRBJ2-7; D might be TRBD1 or TRBD2, each matching 5 bases. The CDR3 is 14 amino acids. Trimming took 6 bases from V and 3 from J, leaving 15 bases between them. Germline V gene sequence: CDR1 MNHEY, CDR2 SVGEGT. This CDR3 reads CASRNSRGNYEQYF. Written as DNA, the CDR3 is TGTGCCAGCAGAAACTCGAGGGGAAACTACGAGCAGTACTTC.

The sample holds a few counts of this clonotype. The rearrangement joins TRBV11-2 to TRBJ2-2; no clear D gene. Germline CDR1 SGHAT, CDR2 FQNNGV. V was pared by 2 bases and J by 7 bases, with 8 bases between. The CDR3 is made up of 13 amino acids. In nucleotides, the CDR3 is TGTGCCAGCAGCTTACTAAGAAGCGGGGAGCTGTTTTTT. Its translation: CASSLLRSGELFF.

In this sample, this clonotype turned up a few times. The gene calls are TRBV6-2 or TRBV6-3 and TRBJ2-6; D might be TRBD1 or TRBD2, each matching 5 bases. Trimming removed 10 bases from V and 4 bases from J, with 20 bases in between. The CDR3 extends over 16 amino acids. Germline V gives CDR1 MNHEY, CDR2 SVGEGT. The DNA for the CDR3 is TGTGCCACCAGAGAACCGGGGCGACCCGGGGCCAACGTCCTGACTTTC. Translated: CATREPGRPGANVLTF.

The chain joins TRBV24-1 to TRBJ2-3, with a tentative D call TRBD2 (6 bases). Germline V gives CDR1 KGHDR, CDR2 SFDVKD. Trimming removed 3 bases at V and 0 bases at J, with 9 bases between. There are 15 residues in the CDR3. The CDR3 sequence is CATSDPGTSTDTQYF. The CDR3, as DNA: TGTGCCACCAGTGATCCCGGGACTAGCACAGATACGCAGTATTTT.

V usage is TRBV6-2 or TRBV6-3 and J usage is TRBJ2-2; D ambiguous. Germline-derived CDR1 and CDR2 are MNHEY and SVGEGT. This CDR3 has 17 amino acids. V gave up 5 bases and J gave up 0 bases, with 16 bases separating them. For the CDR3, the DNA is TGTGCCAGCAGTCTTCCGACGAGCGAAACGAACACCGGGGAGCTGTTTTTT. Amino acids: CASSLPTSETNTGELFF.